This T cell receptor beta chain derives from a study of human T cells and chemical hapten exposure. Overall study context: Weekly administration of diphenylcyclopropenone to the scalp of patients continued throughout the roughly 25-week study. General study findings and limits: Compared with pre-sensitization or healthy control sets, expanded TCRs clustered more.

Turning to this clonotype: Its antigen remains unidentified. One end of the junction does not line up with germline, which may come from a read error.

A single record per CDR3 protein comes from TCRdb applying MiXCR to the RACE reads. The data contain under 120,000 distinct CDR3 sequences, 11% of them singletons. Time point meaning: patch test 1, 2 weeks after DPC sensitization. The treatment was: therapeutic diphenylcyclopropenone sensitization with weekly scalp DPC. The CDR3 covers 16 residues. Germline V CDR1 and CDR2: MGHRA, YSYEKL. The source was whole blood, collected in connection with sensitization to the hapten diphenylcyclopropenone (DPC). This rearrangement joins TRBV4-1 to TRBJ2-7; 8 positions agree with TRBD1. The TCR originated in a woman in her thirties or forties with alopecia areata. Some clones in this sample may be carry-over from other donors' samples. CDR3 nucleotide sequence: TGCGCCAGCAGCCAAGCAGGGGGCCCGAGCTCCTACGGGCAGTACTTC. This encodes CASSQAGGPSSYGQYF.